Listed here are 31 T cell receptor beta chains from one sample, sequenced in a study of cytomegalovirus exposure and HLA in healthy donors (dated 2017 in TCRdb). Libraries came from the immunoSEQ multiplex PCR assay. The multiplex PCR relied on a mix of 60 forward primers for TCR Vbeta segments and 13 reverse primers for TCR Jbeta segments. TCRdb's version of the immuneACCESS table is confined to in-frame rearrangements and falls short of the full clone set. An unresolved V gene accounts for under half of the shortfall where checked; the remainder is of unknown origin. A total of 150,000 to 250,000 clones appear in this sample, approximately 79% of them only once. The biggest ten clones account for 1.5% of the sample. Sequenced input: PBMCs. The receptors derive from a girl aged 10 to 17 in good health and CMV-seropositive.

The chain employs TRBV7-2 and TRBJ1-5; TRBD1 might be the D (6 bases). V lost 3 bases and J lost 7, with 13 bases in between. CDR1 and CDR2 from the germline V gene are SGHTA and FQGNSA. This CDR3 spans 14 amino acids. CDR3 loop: CASSFGQNSQPQHF. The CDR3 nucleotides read TGTGCCAGCAGCTTCGGACAGAATAGCCAGCCCCAGCATTTT.

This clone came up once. The CDR3 nucleotides read TGTGCCAGCAGCCGGACAGGGGGCGGCACTGAAGCTTTCTTT. Protein product: CASSRTGGGTEAFF. This chain joins TRBV7-9 and TRBJ1-1, with 11 nucleotides matching TRBD1. The CDR3 extends over 14 amino acids. The junction had 3 bases not matched to a gene; V was cut back by 5 bases and J by 4 bases. Looked up from germline, CDR1 is SEHNR and CDR2 is FQNEAQ (reference sequence).

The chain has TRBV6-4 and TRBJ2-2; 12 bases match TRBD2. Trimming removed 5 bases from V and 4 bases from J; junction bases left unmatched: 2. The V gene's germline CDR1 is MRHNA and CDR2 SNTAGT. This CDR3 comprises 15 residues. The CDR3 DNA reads TGTGCCAGCAGTCCTAGCGGGGGGGCCACCGGGGAGCTGTTTTTT. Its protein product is CASSPSGGATGELFF.

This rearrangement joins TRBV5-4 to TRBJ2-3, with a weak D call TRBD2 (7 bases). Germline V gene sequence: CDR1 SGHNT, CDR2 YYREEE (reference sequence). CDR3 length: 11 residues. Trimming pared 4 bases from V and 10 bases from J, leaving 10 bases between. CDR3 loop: CASSRGGPQYF. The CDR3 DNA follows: TGTGCCAGCAGCCGCGGGGGCCCGCAGTATTTT. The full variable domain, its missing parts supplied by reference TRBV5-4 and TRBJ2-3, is ETGVTQSPTHLIKTRGQQVTLRCSSQSGHNTVSWYQQALGQGPQFIFQYYREEENGRGNFPPRFSGLQFPNYSSELNVNALELDDSALYLCASSRGGPQYFGPGTRLTVL.

CDR3 DNA: TGTGCCAGCAGCCAAGCTTTCTTGAGAGGAGTCTCCTACAATGAGCAGTTCTTC. Translated: CASSQAFLRGVSYNEQFF. V and J are TRBV14 and TRBJ2-1; D gene unclear. Trimming removed 1 base at V and 0 bases at J, with 16 bases between. The CDR3 consists of 18 residues. CDR1 is SGHDN, CDR2 FVKESK, per germline.

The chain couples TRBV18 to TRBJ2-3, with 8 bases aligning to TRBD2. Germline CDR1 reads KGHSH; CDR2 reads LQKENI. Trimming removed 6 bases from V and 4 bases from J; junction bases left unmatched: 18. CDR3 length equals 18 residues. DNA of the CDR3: TGTGCCAGCTCTATCGCGGGGACTAGACTCGTCGCGGCAGATACGCAGTATTTT. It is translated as CASSIAGTRLVAADTQYF.

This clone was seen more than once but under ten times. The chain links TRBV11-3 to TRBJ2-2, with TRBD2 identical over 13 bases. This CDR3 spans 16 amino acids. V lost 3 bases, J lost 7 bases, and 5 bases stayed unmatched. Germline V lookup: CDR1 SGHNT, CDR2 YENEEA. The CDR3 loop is CASSLRTSGGGGELFF. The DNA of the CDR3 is TGTGCCAGCAGCTTGAGGACTAGCGGGGGTGGCGGGGAGCTGTTTTTT.

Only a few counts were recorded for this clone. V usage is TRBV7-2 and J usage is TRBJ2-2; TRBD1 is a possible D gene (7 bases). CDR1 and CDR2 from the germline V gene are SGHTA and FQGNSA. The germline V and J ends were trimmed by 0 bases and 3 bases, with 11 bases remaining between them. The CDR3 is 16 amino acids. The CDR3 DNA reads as TGTGCCAGCAGCTTAGCGGCCAGGGGGGACACCGGGGAGCTGTTTTTT. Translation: CASSLAARGDTGELFF.

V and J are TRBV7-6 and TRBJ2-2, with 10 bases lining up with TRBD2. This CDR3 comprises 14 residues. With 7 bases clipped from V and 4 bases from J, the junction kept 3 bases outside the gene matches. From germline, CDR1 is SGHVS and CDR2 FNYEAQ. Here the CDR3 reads CASTAGGLTGELFF. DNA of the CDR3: TGTGCCAGCACAGCGGGGGGGCTCACCGGGGAGCTGTTTTTT.

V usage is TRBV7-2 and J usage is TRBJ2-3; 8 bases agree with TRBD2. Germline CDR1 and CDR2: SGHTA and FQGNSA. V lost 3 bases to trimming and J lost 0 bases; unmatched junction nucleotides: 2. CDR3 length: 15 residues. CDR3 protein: CASSFSGTSTDTQYF. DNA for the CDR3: TGTGCCAGCAGCTTTAGCGGGACTAGCACAGATACGCAGTATTTT.

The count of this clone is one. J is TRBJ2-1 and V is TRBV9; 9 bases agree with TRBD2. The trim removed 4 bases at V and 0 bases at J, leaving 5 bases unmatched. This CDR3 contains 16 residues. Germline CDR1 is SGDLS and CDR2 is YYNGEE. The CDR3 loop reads CASSPGGGASYNEQFF. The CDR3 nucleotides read TGTGCCAGCAGCCCAGGCGGGGGGGCCTCCTACAATGAGCAGTTCTTC.

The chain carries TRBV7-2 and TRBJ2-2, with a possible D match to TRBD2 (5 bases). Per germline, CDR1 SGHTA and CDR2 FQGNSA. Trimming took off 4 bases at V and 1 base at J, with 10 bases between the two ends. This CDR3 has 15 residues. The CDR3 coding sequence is TGTGCCAGCAGCTCCGACTACCGGAACACCGGGGAGCTGTTTTTT. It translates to CASSSDYRNTGELFF.

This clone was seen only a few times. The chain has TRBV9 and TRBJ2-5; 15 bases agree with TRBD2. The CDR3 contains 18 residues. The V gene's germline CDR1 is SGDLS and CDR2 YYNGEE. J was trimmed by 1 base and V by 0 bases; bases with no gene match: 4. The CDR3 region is CASSVAAGLAGGQETQYF. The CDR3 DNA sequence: TGTGCCAGCAGCGTAGCCGCGGGACTAGCGGGGGGCCAAGAGACCCAGTACTTC. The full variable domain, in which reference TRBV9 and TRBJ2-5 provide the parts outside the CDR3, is DSGVTQTPKHLITATGQRVTLRCSPRSGDLSVYWYQQSLDQGLQFLIQYYNGEERAKGNILERFSAQQFPDLHSELNLSSLELGDSALYFCASSVAAGLAGGQETQYFGPGTRLLVL.

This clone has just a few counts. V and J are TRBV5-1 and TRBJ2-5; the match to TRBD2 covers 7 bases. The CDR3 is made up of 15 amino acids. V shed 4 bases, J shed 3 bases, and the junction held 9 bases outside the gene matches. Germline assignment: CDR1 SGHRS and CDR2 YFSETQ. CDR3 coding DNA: TGCGCCAGCAGCGGGTCGGGGGGAGTTAAAGAGACCCAGTACTTC. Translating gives CASSGSGGVKETQYF.

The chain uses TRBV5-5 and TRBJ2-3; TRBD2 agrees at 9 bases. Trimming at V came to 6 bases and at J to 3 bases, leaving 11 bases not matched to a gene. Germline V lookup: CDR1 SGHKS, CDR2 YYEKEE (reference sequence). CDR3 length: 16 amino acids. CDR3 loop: CASTQRGGGATDTQYF. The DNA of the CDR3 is TGTGCCAGCACTCAAAGGGGCGGGGGGGCTACAGATACGCAGTATTTT.

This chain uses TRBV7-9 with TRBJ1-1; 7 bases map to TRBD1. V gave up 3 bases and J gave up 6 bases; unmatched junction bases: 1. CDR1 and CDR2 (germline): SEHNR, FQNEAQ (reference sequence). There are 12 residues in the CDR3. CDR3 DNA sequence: TGTGCCAGCAGCTTCACAGGGGCTGAAGCTTTCTTT. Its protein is CASSFTGAEAFF.

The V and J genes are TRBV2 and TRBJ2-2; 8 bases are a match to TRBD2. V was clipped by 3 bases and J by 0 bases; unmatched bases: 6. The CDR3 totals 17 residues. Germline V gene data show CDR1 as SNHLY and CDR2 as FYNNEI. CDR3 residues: CASSEWAGGANTGELFF. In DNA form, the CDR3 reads TGTGCCAGCAGTGAGTGGGCGGGGGGCGCGAACACCGGGGAGCTGTTTTTT.

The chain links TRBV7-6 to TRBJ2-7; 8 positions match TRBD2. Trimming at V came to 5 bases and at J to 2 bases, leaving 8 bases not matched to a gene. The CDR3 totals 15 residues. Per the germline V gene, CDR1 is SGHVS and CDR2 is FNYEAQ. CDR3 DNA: TGTGCCAGCAGCCTCACTAGCGGCATCCCCTACGAGCAGTACTTC. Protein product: CASSLTSGIPYEQYF.

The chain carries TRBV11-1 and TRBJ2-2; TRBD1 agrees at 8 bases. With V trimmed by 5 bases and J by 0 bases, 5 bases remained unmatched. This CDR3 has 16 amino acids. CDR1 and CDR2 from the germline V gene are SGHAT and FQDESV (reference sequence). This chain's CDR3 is CASSEDRGPNTGELFF. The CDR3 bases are TGTGCCAGCAGCGAAGACAGGGGTCCGAACACCGGGGAGCTGTTTTTT.

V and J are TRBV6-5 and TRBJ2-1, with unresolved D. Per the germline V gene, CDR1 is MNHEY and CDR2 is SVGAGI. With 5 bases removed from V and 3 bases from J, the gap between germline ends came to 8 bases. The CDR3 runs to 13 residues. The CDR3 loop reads CASSTTGYNEQFF. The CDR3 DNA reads TGTGCCAGCAGTACGACTGGCTACAATGAGCAGTTCTTC.

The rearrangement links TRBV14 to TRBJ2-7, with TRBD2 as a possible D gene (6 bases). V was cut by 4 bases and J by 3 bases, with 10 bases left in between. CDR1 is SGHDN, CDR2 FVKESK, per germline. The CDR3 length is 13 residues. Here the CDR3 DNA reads TGTGCCAGCAGCCCGACTAGAGGCTACGAGCAGTACTTC. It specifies CASSPTRGYEQYF.

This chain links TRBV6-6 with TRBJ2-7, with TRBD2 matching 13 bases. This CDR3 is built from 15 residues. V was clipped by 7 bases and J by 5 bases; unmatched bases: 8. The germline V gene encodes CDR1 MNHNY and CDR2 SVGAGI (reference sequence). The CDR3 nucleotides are TGTGCCAGCACCAGGGAGGGACTAGCGGGGAACGAGCAGTACTTC. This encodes CASTREGLAGNEQYF.

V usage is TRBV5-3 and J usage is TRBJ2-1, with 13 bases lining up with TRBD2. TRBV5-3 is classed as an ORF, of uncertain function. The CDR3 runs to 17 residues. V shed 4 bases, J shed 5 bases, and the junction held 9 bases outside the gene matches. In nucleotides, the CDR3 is TGTGCCAGAAGCCGATTATCGGGACTAGCGGGGCACAATGAGCAGTTCTTC. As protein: CARSRLSGLAGHNEQFF.

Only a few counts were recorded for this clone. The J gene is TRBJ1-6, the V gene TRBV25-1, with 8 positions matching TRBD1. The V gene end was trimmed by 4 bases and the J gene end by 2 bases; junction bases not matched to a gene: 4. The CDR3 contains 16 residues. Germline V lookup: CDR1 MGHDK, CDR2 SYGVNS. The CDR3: CASSGTGRTYNSPLHF. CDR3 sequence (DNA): TGTGCCAGCAGTGGGACAGGGAGAACCTATAATTCACCCCTCCACTTT. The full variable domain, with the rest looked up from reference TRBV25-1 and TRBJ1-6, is EADIYQTPRYLVIGTGKKITLECSQTMGHDKMYWYQQDPGMELHLIHYSYGVNSTEKGDLSSESTVSRIRTEHFPLTLESARPSHTSQYLCASSGTGRTYNSPLHFGNGTRLTVT.

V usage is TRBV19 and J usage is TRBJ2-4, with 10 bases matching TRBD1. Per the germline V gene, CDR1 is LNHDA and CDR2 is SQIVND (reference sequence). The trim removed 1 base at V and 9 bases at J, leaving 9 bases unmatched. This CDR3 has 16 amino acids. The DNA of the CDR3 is TGTGCCAGTAGTATAGGGGACAGGGGTCGGGGAGTCATTCAGTACTTC. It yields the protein CASSIGDRGRGVIQYF.

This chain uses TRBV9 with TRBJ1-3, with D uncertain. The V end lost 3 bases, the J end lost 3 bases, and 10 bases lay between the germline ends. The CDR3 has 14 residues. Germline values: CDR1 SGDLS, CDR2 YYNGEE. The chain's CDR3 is CASSGRHIGNTIYF. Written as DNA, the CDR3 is TGTGCCAGCAGCGGACGACACATTGGAAACACCATATATTTT.

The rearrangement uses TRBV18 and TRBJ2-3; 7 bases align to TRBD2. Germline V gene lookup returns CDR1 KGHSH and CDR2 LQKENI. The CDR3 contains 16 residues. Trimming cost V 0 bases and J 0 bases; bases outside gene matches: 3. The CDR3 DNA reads TGTGCCAGCTCACCACCGGGGGGGGTAAGCACAGATACGCAGTATTTT. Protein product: CASSPPGGVSTDTQYF.

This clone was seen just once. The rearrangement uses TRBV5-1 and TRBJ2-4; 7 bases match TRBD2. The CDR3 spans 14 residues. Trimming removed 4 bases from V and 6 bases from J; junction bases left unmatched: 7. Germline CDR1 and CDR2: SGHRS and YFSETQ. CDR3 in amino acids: CASSGGGEGNIQYF. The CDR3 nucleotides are TGCGCCAGCAGCGGTGGAGGGGAGGGAAACATTCAGTACTTC. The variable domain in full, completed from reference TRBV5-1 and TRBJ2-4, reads KAGVTQTPRYLIKTRGQQVTLSCSPISGHRSVSWYQQTPGQGLQFLFEYFSETQRNKGNFPGRFSGRQFSNSRSEMNVSTLELGDSALYLCASSGGGEGNIQYFGAGTRLSVL.

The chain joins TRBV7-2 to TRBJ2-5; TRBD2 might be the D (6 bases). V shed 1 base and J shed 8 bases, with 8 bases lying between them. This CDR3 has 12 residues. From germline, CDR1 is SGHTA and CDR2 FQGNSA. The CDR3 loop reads CASSLVLATQYF. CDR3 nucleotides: TGTGCCAGCAGCTTAGTACTAGCTACCCAGTACTTC. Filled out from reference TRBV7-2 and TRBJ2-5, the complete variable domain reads GAGVSQSPSNKVTEKGKDVELRCDPISGHTALYWYRQSLGQGLEFLIYFQGNSAPDKSGLPSDRFSAERTGGSVSTLTIQRTQQEDSAVYLCASSLVLATQYFGPGTRLLVL.

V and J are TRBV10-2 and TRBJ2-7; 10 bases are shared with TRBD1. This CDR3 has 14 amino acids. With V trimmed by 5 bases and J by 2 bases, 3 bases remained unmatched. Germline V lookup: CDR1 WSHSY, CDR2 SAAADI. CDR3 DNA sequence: TGCGCCAGCAGTCGGGACAGGGGAGCCTACGAGCAGTACTTC. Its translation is CASSRDRGAYEQYF.

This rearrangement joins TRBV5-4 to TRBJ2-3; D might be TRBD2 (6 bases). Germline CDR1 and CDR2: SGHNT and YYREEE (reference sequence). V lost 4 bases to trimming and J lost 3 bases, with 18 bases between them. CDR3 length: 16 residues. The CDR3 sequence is CASSPTGQAGTDTQYF. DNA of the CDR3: TGTGCCAGCAGCCCGACGGGCCAGGCGGGGACAGATACGCAGTATTTT.